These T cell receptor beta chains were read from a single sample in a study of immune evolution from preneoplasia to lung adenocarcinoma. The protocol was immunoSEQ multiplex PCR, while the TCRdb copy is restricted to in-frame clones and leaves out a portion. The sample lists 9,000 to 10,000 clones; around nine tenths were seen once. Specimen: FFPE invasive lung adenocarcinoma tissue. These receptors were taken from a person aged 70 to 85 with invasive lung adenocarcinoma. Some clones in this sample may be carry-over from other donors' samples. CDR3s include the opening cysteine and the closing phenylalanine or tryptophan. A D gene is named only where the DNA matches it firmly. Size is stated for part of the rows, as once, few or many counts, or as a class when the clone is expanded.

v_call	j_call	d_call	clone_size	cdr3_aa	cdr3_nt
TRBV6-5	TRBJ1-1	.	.	CASSYTSRAWNTEAFF	TGTGCCAGCAGTTACACCTCCCGGGCCTGGAACACTGAAGCTTTCTTT
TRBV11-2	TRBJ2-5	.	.	CASSLRDQEETQYF	TGTGCCAGCAGCTTAAGGGACCAGGAAGAGACCCAGTACTTC
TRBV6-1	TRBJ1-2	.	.	CASSVRGADYGYTF	TGTGCCAGCAGTGTTCGAGGAGCCGACTATGGCTACACCTTC
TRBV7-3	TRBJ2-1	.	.	CASSSDRGGYNEQFF	TGTGCCAGCAGCTCAGACAGGGGAGGGTACAATGAGCAGTTCTTC
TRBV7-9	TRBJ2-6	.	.	CASSLGLSGANVLTF	TGTGCCAGCAGCTTAGGCTTATCTGGGGCCAACGTCCTGACTTTC
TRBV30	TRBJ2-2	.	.	CAWTRVFGGELFF	TGTGCCTGGACAAGGGTCTTCGGCGGGGAGCTGTTTTTT
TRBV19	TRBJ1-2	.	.	CASSGRASYGYTF	TGTGCCAGTAGCGGCAGAGCCTCCTATGGCTACACCTTC
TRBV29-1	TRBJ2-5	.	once	CSVDASGYQETQYF	TGCAGCGTTGATGCAAGCGGGTACCAAGAGACCCAGTACTTC
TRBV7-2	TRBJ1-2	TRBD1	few	CASSQHRGSRGYGYTF	TGTGCCAGCAGCCAACACAGGGGGAGCCGCGGCTATGGCTACACCTTC
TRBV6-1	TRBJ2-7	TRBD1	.	CATRQGPYEQYF	TGTGCCACCCGACAGGGGCCCTACGAGCAGTACTTC
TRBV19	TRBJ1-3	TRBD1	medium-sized	CASSTGQGSGNTIYF	TGTGCCAGTAGTACCGGACAGGGCTCTGGAAACACCATATATTTT
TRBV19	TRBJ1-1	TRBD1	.	CASSPWTGPTEAFF	TGTGCCAGTAGTCCTTGGACAGGTCCCACTGAAGCTTTCTTT
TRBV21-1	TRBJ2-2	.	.	CASSKRHVGQGTNTGELFF	.
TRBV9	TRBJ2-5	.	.	CASSISGTYQETQYF	TGTGCCAGCAGCATCTCAGGGACGTACCAAGAGACCCAGTACTTC
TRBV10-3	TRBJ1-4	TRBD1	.	CAISEGTGNEKLFF	TGTGCCATCAGTGAAGGGACAGGGAATGAAAAACTGTTTTTT
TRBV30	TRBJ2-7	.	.	CAWSGPRGYEQYF	TGTGCCTGGAGTGGTCCCAGGGGCTACGAGCAGTACTTC
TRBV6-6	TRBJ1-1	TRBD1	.	CASSYPTGAGYTEAFF	TGTGCCAGCAGTTACCCCACAGGGGCGGGCTACACTGAAGCTTTCTTT